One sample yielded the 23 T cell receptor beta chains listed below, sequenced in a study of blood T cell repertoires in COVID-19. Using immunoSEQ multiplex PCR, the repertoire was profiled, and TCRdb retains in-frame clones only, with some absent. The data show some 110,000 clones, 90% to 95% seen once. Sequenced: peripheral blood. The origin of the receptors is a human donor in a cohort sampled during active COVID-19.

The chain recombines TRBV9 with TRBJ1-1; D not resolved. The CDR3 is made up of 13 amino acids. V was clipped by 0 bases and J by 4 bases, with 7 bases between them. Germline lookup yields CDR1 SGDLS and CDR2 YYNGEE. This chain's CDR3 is CASSVAPGTEAFF. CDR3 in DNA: TGTGCCAGCAGCGTAGCCCCGGGCACTGAAGCTTTCTTT.

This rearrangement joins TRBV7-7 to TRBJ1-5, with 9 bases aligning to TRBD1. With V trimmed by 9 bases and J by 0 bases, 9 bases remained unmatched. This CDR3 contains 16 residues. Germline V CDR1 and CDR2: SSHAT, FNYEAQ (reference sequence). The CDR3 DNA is TGTGCCAGAAAAGGACAGGGGAGATATAGCAATCAGCCCCAGCATTTT. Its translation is CARKGQGRYSNQPQHF.

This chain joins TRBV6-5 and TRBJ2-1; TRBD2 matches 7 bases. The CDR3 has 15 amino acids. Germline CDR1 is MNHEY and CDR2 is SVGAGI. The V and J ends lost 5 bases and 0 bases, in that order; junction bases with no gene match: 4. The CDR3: CASSPWGGSYNEQFF. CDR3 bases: TGTGCCAGCAGTCCTTGGGGGGGCTCCTACAATGAGCAGTTCTTC.

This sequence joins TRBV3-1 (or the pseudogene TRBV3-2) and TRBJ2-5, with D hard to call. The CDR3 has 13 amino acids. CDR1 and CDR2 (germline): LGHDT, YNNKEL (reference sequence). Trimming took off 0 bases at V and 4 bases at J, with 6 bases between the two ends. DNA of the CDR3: TGTGCCAGCAGCCAAGAACTCGGAGAGACCCAGTACTTC. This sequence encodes CASSQELGETQYF.

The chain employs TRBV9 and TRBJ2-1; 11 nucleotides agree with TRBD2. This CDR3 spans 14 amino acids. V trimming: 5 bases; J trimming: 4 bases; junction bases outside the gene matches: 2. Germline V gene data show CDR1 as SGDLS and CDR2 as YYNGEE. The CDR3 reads CASSRTSGYNEQFF. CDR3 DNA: TGTGCCAGCAGTCGGACTAGCGGGTACAATGAGCAGTTCTTC.

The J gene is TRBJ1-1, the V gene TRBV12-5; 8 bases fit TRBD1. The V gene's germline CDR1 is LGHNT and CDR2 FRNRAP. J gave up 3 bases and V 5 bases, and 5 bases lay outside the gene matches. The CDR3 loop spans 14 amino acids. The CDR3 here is CASGTGQEHTEAFF. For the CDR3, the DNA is TGTGCTAGTGGTACGGGACAGGAGCACACTGAAGCTTTCTTT.

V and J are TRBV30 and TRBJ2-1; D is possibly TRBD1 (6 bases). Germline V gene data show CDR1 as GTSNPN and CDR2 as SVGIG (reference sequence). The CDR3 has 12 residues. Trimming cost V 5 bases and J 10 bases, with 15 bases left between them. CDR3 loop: CAWGDTSSEQFF. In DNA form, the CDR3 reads TGTGCCTGGGGGGACACATCGTCCGAGCAGTTCTTC.

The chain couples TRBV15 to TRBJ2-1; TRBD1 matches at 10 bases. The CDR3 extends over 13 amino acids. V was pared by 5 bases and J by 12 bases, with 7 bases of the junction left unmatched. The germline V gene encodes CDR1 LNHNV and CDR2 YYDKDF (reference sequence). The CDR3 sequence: CATSEVDRGRQFF. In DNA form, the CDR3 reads TGTGCCACCAGCGAAGTGGACAGGGGGAGGCAGTTCTTC.

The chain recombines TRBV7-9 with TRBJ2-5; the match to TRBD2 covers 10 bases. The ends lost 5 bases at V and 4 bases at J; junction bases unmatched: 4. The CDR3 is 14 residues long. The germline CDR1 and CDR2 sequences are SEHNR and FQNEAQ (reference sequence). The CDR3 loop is CASSARTSGETQYF. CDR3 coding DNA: TGTGCCAGCAGCGCCCGGACTAGCGGAGAGACCCAGTACTTC.

The CDR3 spells CASSVTGTGVSNQPQHF. CDR3 nucleotides: TGTGCCAGCAGCGTGACCGGGACAGGCGTTAGCAATCAGCCCCAGCATTTT. The V gene is TRBV5-4, the J gene TRBJ1-5; 8 bases align to TRBD1. Germline CDR1 and CDR2: SGHNT and YYREEE (reference sequence). V shed 4 bases and J 0 bases; nucleotides not matched to a gene: 9. This CDR3 region has 17 residues.

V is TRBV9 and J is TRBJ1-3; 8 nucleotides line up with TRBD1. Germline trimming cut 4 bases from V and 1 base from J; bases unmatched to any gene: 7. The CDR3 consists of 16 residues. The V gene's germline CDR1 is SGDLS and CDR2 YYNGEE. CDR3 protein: CASSLGQGLSGNTIYF. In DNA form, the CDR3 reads TGTGCCAGCAGCCTTGGACAGGGCCTTTCTGGAAACACCATATATTTT.

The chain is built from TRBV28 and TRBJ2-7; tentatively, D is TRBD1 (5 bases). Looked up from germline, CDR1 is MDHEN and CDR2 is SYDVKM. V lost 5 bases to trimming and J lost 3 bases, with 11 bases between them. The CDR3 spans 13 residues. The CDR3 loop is CASSSSGNYEQYF. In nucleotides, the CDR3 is TGTGCCAGCAGTAGCTCAGGGAACTACGAGCAGTACTTC. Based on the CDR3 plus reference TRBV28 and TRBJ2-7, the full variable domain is DVKVTQSSRYLVKRTGEKVFLECVQDMDHENMFWYRQDPGLGLRLIYFSYDVKMKEKGDIPEGYSVSREKKERFSLILESASTNQTSMYLCASSSSGNYEQYFGPGTRLTVT.

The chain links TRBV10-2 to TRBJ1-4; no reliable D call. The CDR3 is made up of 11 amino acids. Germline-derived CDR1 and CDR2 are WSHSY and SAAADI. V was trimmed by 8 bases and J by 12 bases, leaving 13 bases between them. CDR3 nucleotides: TGCGCCAGCGGCTTAAACGGAGAACTGTTTTTT. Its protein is CASGLNGELFF.

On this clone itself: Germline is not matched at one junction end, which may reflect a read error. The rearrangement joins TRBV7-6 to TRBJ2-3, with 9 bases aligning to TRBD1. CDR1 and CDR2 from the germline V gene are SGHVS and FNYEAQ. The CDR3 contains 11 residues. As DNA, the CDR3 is TGTGCCAGCAGCCTGGGACAGGGTCGGCATTTT. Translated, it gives CASSLGQGRHF. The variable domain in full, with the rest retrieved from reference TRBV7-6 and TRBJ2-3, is GAGVSQSPRYKVTKRGQDVALRCDPISGHVSLYWYRQALGQGPEFLTYFNYEAQQDKSGLPNDRFSAERPEGSISTLTIQRTEQRDSAMYRCASSLGQGRHFGPGTRLTVL.

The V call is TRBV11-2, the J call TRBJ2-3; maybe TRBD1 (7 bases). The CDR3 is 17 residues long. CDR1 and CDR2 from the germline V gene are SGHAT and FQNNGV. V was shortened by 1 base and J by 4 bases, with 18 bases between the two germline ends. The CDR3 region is CASSLVGGRQGPDTQYF. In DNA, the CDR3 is TGTGCCAGCAGCTTAGTTGGGGGGCGACAGGGCCCAGATACGCAGTATTTT.

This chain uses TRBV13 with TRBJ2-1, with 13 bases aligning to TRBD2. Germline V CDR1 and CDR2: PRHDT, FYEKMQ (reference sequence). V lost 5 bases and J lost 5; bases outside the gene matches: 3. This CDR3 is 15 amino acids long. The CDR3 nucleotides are TGTGCCAGCAGCAAGACTAGCGGGGGGAACAATGAGCAGTTCTTC. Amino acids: CASSKTSGGNNEQFF.

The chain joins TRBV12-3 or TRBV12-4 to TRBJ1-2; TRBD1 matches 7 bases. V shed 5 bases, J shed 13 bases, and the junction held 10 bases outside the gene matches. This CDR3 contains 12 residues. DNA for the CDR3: TGTGCCAGCAGTCGAAATGCAGGGGGTCCCACCTTC. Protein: CASSRNAGGPTF.

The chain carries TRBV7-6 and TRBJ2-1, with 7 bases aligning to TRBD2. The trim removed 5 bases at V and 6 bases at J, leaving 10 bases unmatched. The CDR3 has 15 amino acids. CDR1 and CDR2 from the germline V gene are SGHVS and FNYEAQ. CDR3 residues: CASSPGLRGTNEQFF. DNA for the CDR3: TGTGCCAGCAGCCCGGGACTAAGAGGGACCAATGAGCAGTTCTTC.

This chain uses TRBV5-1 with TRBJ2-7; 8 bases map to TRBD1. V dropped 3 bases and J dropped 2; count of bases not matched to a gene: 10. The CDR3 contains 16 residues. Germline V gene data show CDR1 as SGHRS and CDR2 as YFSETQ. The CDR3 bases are TGCGCCAGCAGCTGGGGGACAGGCCTGGCAACCTACGAGCAGTACTTC. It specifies CASSWGTGLATYEQYF.

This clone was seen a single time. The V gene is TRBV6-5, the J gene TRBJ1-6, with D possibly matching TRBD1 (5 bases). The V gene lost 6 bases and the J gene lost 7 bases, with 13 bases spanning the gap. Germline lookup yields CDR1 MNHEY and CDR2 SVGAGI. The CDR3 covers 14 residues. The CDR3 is CASRPTGANSPLHF. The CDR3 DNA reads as TGTGCCAGCAGACCGACTGGGGCCAATTCACCCCTCCACTTT.

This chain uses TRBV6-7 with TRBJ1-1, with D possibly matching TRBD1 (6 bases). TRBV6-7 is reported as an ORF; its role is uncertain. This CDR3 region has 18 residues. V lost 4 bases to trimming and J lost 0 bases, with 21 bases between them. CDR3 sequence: CASSLFGRHRTVNTEAFF. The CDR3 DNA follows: TGTGCCAGCAGTTTATTCGGTAGGCACCGGACAGTGAACACTGAAGCTTTCTTT.

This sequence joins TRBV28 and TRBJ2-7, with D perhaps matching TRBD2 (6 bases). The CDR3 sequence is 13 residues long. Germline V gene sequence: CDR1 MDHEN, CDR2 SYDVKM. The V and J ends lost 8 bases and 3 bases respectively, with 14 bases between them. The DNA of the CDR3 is TGTGCCAGCCAACCACCGGGAGTCTACGAGCAGTACTTC. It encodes CASQPPGVYEQYF.

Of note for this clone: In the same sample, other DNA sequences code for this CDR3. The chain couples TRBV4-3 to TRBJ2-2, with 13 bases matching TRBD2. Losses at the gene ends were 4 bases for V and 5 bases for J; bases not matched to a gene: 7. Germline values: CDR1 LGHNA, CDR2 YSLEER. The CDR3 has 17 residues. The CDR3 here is CASSLLAGGLGTGELFF. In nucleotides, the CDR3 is TGCGCCAGCAGCCTACTAGCGGGGGGGCTGGGAACCGGGGAGCTGTTTTTT.